This T cell receptor (beta chain) comes out of a study of blood T cell repertoires in COVID-19. Overall study context: Acute and convalescent COVID-19 specimens originated in the United States, Italy and Spain.

The CDR3 covers 13 residues. The germline V gene encodes CDR1 MNHEY and CDR2 SVGAGI. The V and J ends lost 0 bases and 9 bases, in that order; junction bases with no gene match: 4. Measured with immunoSEQ multiplex PCR; TCRdb has only the in-frame clones, and not every one. The sample holds around 220,000 clones, roughly 84% seen once. The chain carries TRBV6-5 and TRBJ1-1; 7 bases fit TRBD1. This TCR came from a middle-aged woman who had recovered from COVID-19. Sequencing was carried out using PBMCs or T cells enriched from blood (not recorded which). The CDR3 spells CASSYSGQPKAFF. In nucleotides, the CDR3 is TGTGCCAGCAGTTACTCGGGACAGCCTAAAGCTTTCTTT.